This T cell receptor beta chain was profiled in a study of regulatory T cells in long-lasting Graves disease. The table lists this clonotype with a few counts. At one of its ends the junction is not consistent with the germline gene, which may arise from a read error. Time point indicated: newly diagnosed GD, antithyroid drugs for less than 3 months. With RNA extracted from PBMCs as input, the TCR library was made. Blood from the periphery, nine milliliters in all, was drawn into EDTA tubes. Through Arm-PCR of CDR3 regions and iRepertoire HTBI primers, TCR beta libraries were built. Each CDR3 protein gets one entry after TCRdb re-called the multiplex PCR reads with MiXCR. The data show roughly 500,000 distinct CDR3 sequences, with about 11% seen just once and roughly 8.9% held by the top ten. The germline gives CDR1 MNHEY, CDR2 SVGAGI. The CDR3 sequence is 15 residues long. This sample also appeared in a second study, on T cells in Graves' hyperthyroidism and ophthalmopathy. That publication notes: A first-round RT-PCR of the TCR CDR3 used the HTBI primer set.

This material consisted of peripheral blood mononuclear cells (PBMCs), taken at new diagnosis, from a patient treated with antithyroid drugs. This sequence joins TRBV6-5 and TRBJ2-7; D may be TRBD1 or TRBD2 (5 bases each). The sequence derives from a woman aged 30 to 39 with Graves disease. The CDR3 spells CASSYGGGGAYGQYF. Written as DNA, the CDR3 is TGTGCCAGCAGTTACGGTGGTGGGGGAGCCTACGGGCAGTACTTC.